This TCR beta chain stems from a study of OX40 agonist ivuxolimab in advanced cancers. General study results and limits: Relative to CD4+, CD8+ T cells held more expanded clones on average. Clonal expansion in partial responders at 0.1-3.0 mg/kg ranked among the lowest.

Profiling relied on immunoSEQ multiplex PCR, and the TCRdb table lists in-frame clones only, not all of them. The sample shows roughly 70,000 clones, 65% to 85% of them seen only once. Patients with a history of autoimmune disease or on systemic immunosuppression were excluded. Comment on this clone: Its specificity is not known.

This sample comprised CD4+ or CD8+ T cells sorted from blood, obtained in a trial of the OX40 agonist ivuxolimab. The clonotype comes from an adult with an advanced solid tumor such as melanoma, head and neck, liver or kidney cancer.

The chain's CDR3 is CSVEGSSGGPYEQYF. CDR3 coding DNA: TGCAGCGTTGAAGGGTCTAGCGGGGGCCCTTACGAGCAGTACTTC. The rearrangement joins TRBV29-1 to TRBJ2-7; 10 positions match TRBD2. V dropped 1 base and J dropped 4; count of bases not matched to a gene: 7. Germline lookup yields CDR1 SQVTM and CDR2 ANQGSEA. The CDR3 has 15 amino acids.